The 20 T cell receptor beta chains given below trace back to one sample, sequenced in a study of OX40 agonist ivuxolimab in advanced cancers. Library prep was done by the immunoSEQ multiplex PCR assay. TCRdb's version of the immuneACCESS table is confined to in-frame rearrangements and falls short of the full clone set. An unresolved V gene accounts for under half of the shortfall where checked; the remainder is of unknown origin. This sample holds around 31,000 clones; 85% to 95% were observed only once. More than 25% of the sample belongs to the ten largest clones. The sequencing here drew on CD4+ or CD8+ T cells sorted from blood, taken in a trial of the OX40 agonist ivuxolimab. The receptors originated from an adult with an advanced solid tumor such as melanoma, head and neck, liver or kidney cancer.

The chain links TRBV4-1 to TRBJ2-3; a possible D gene is TRBD2 (5 bases). The CDR3 sequence is 15 residues long. Germline lookup yields CDR1 MGHRA and CDR2 YSYEKL. V lost 4 bases and J lost 3, with 14 bases in between. The CDR3 coding sequence is TGCGCCAGCAGCCTCACAGACTATTTAACAGATACGCAGTATTTT. It encodes CASSLTDYLTDTQYF.

The chain has TRBV9 and TRBJ2-3; no clear D gene. Germline CDR1 SGDLS, CDR2 YYNGEE. Trimming took 0 bases from V and 2 from J, leaving 13 bases between them. This CDR3 has 16 amino acids. The CDR3 here is CASSVADLSYTDTQYF. In DNA form, the CDR3 reads TGTGCCAGCAGCGTAGCGGACCTTTCTTACACAGATACGCAGTATTTT. Combining the CDR3 with reference TRBV9 and TRBJ2-3 gives the whole variable domain DSGVTQTPKHLITATGQRVTLRCSPRSGDLSVYWYQQSLDQGLQFLIQYYNGEERAKGNILERFSAQQFPDLHSELNLSSLELGDSALYFCASSVADLSYTDTQYFGPGTRLTVL.

The rearrangement joins TRBV19 to TRBJ2-3; 10 nucleotides match TRBD2. The V gene end was trimmed by 6 bases and the J gene end by 2 bases; junction bases not matched to a gene: 5. This CDR3 has 15 amino acids. The germline CDR1 and CDR2 sequences are LNHDA and SQIVND (reference sequence). In DNA, the CDR3 is TGTGCCAGTAGAGGGACTAGCGACCTCACAGATACGCAGTATTTT. Protein product: CASRGTSDLTDTQYF.

This chain joins TRBV6-5 and TRBJ2-1, with TRBD1 matching 8 bases. Germline V CDR1 and CDR2: MNHEY, SVGAGI. There are 16 residues in the CDR3. V shed 0 bases, J shed 0 bases, and the junction held 1 base outside the gene matches. The CDR3: CASSYSTGGSYNEQFF. CDR3 sequence (DNA): TGTGCCAGCAGTTACTCCACAGGGGGCTCCTACAATGAGCAGTTCTTC.

This clone appeared a single time. The V and J genes are TRBV19 and TRBJ1-1, with TRBD1 matching over 9 bases. Unmatched junction bases numbered 15, after V lost 5 bases and J lost 11 bases. This CDR3 contains 15 residues. Germline-derived CDR1 and CDR2 are LNHDA and SQIVND (reference sequence). CDR3 sequence (DNA): TGTGCCAGTAGTGCGGGACAGGGAATCACTCCAGGGGCTTTCTTT. Encoded protein: CASSAGQGITPGAFF.

The J gene is TRBJ1-5, the V gene TRBV19; D is unclear. The CDR3 runs 13 residues. CDR1 and CDR2 from the germline V gene are LNHDA and SQIVND (reference sequence). V shed 5 bases and J shed 4 bases, with 9 bases lying between them. The CDR3 protein is CASSDDQNQPQHF. The CDR3, as DNA: TGTGCCAGTAGTGACGATCAAAATCAGCCCCAGCATTTT.

The chain links TRBV21-1 to TRBJ1-2. TRBV21-1 is noted as a pseudogene. The CDR3 covers 15 residues. The CDR3 region has the DNA TGTGCCAGCAGCAAAATACGGAGGCGGGACTATGGCTACACCTTC. Residues: CASSKIRRRDYGYTF.

The chain uses TRBV27 and TRBJ1-6; maybe TRBD1 (5 bases). Germline V gene lookup returns CDR1 MNHEY and CDR2 SMNVEV (reference sequence). This CDR3 is built from 17 residues. The germline V and J ends were trimmed by 5 bases and 0 bases, with 14 bases remaining between them. The chain's CDR3 is CASSPAAGHSYNSPLHF. The CDR3 coding sequence is TGTGCCAGCAGTCCAGCAGCGGGGCACTCCTATAATTCACCCCTCCACTTT.

The rearrangement joins TRBV5-1 to TRBJ2-7, with TRBD1 matching 7 bases. There are 15 residues in the CDR3. V lost 5 bases and J lost 0; bases outside the gene matches: 8. Germline CDR1 reads SGHRS; CDR2 reads YFSETQ. The CDR3 sequence: CASRFWDRNSYEQYF. CDR3 DNA: TGCGCCAGCAGATTCTGGGACAGAAACTCCTACGAGCAGTACTTC.

This chain connects TRBV7-3 to TRBJ1-5; D is unclear. Germline V gene sequence: CDR1 SGHTA, CDR2 FQGTGA. The V end lost 2 bases, the J end lost 4 bases, and 6 bases lay between the germline ends. CDR3 size: 13 residues. The CDR3 bases are TGTGCCAGCAGCTTAGACGGAAATCAGCCCCAGCATTTT. This gives the protein CASSLDGNQPQHF.

In its sample, this clone was seen once. The CDR3, as DNA: TGTGCCAGCAGCTTAGGGAGCTCTGGAAACACCATATATTTT. It codes for CASSLGSSGNTIYF. This sequence joins TRBV7-2 and TRBJ1-3; D is unclear. This CDR3 is built from 14 residues. Germline V gene sequence: CDR1 SGHTA, CDR2 FQGNSA. V lost 1 base to trimming and J lost 0 bases, with 4 bases between them.

This rearrangement joins TRBV7-9 to TRBJ2-7; D perhaps matches TRBD1 (6 bases). V gave up 5 bases and J gave up 5 bases, with 13 bases separating them. CDR1 and CDR2 (germline): SEHNR, FQNEAQ (reference sequence). The CDR3 totals 13 residues. This chain's CDR3 is CASSSRDTDEQYF. In DNA, the CDR3 is TGTGCCAGCAGCAGCCGGGACACCGACGAGCAGTACTTC.

This sequence joins TRBV5-6 and TRBJ2-5, with D tentatively TRBD2 (6 bases). The germline V gene has CDR1 SGHDT and CDR2 YYEEEE. V dropped 3 bases and J dropped 4 bases, with 19 bases sitting between them. This CDR3 is built from 16 residues. The CDR3 bases are TGTGCCAGCAGCTCGGACCCGGACTACCGAGGAGAGACCCAGTACTTC. Translated: CASSSDPDYRGETQYF.

The chain employs TRBV27 and TRBJ1-5; D may be TRBD1 (5 bases). V gave up 1 base and J gave up 5 bases, with 18 bases separating them. CDR1 is MNHEY and CDR2 is SMNVEV in the germline V gene (reference sequence). The CDR3 consists of 17 residues. The CDR3 coding sequence is TGTGCCAGCAGTTTATGGGGCGGGGCAGGTTTCGATCAGCCCCAGCATTTT. This gives the protein CASSLWGGAGFDQPQHF.

The J gene is TRBJ2-5, the V gene TRBV4-3; 13 positions match TRBD2. The J segment lost 4 bases and the V segment lost 0 bases, leaving 8 bases of the junction unmatched. The CDR3 extends over 18 amino acids. Germline assignment: CDR1 LGHNA and CDR2 YSLEER. DNA for the CDR3: TGCGCCAGCAGCCAAGAACTAGCGGGAGGGCCGGAGGTAGAGACCCAGTACTTC. Encoded protein: CASSQELAGGPEVETQYF.

The chain has TRBV28 and TRBJ2-4; D is tentatively TRBD1 or TRBD2 (5 bases each). Trimming removed 7 bases from V and 3 bases from J, with 22 bases in between. This CDR3 comprises 17 residues. Germline CDR1 MDHEN, CDR2 SYDVKM. In nucleotides, the CDR3 is TGTGCCAGCACTACCGAAGGGGATTTTGGGGGCAAAAACATTCAGTACTTC. Amino acids: CASTTEGDFGGKNIQYF.

The CDR3 protein is CASSSSSSGGNEQFF. As DNA, the CDR3 is TGTGCCAGCAGCTCTTCCTCTAGCGGGGGCAATGAGCAGTTCTTC. The J gene is TRBJ2-1, the V gene TRBV5-4, with 10 bases fitting TRBD2. Germline CDR1 is SGHNT and CDR2 is YYREEE (reference sequence). V shed 3 bases, J shed 6 bases, and the junction held 6 bases outside the gene matches. The CDR3 is 15 residues long.

The rearrangement links TRBV28 to TRBJ1-1; no reliable D call. This CDR3 region has 13 residues. Germline values: CDR1 MDHEN, CDR2 SYDVKM. With 2 bases removed from V and 7 bases from J, the gap between germline ends came to 11 bases. CDR3 protein: CASSLGEQNEAFF. CDR3 nucleotides: TGTGCCAGCAGTTTAGGCGAGCAAAATGAAGCTTTCTTT.

The V call is TRBV9, the J call TRBJ2-1; the D gene is possibly TRBD2 (5 bases). This CDR3 contains 13 residues. CDR1 and CDR2 (germline): SGDLS, YYNGEE. Between the trimmed V and J ends, which lost 4 bases and 5 bases, there was a span of 10 bases. CDR3 in DNA: TGTGCCAGCAGCTCAGGACTGAACAATGAGCAGTTCTTC. It yields the protein CASSSGLNNEQFF.

The chain joins TRBV19 to TRBJ2-7; TRBD1 is a possible D gene (6 bases). V lost 3 bases and J lost 9, with 12 bases in between. Per germline, CDR1 LNHDA and CDR2 SQIVND (reference sequence). The CDR3 sequence is 12 residues long. CDR3 protein: CASSIPGARQYF. The CDR3 region has the DNA TGTGCCAGTAGTATTCCAGGGGCCAGGCAGTACTTC.